The entry that follows covers one T cell receptor (beta chain) sequence. The data belong to a study of blood T cell repertoires in COVID-19. Turning to the study itself: Researchers got acute and convalescent COVID-19 samples from the United States, Italy and Spain. Sources were T cells, B-cell-depleted T cells, or PBMCs; the material itself was cDNA or gDNA.

In the original analysis: Amplification of reference gene primers was used by the study to estimate nucleated cell counts. TCRdb keeps only in-frame clones here, not all; method: immunoSEQ multiplex PCR. V, J and clone size are taken as reported in that table, and D and trimming were inferred from the DNA itself. The sample includes roughly 380,000 clones, 89% seen only once; the top ten take 1.5% to 1.8%. A Seattle source enrolled patients during active infection and followed them longitudinally. The CDR3 totals 14 residues. V lost 2 bases, J lost 14 bases, and 19 bases lay in between. The germline V gene encodes CDR1 GTSNPN and CDR2 SVGIG (reference sequence).

The material sequenced was peripheral blood. The TCR sequence derives from a woman in her 40s with COVID-19, enrolled during active disease. The chain is built from TRBV30 and TRBJ1-6, with a tentative D call TRBD1 (5 bases). CDR3 sequence: CAWSHRQPTGALHF. The CDR3 region has the DNA TGTGCCTGGAGTCACCGGCAGCCCACGGGGGCCCTCCACTTT. Supplemented by reference TRBV30 and TRBJ1-6, the full variable domain reads SQTIHQWPATLVQPVGSPLSLECTVEGTSNPNLYWYRQAAGRGLQLLFYSVGIGQISSEVPQNLSASRPQDRQFILSSKKLLLSDSGFYLCAWSHRQPTGALHFGNGTRLTVT.